This is a list of T cell receptor beta chains from one sample in a study of CD8+ T cells in alopecia areata. Some clones are missing from TCRdb's copy, which holds only in-frame ones; the method was immunoSEQ multiplex PCR. The sample shows 150,000 to 200,000 clones, less than 70% of them seen only once. The specimen was CD4+ T cells sorted from blood, collected around week 50, from a patient treated with tofacitinib. The receptors were gathered from a human donor with alopecia areata. CDR3s include the opening cysteine and the closing phenylalanine or tryptophan. A D gene is named only where the DNA matches it firmly. Clone size is not always given. Where it is, it says once, few, many or a class for expanded clones.

size	V	D	J	CDR3	DNA
NA	TRBV29-1	NA	TRBJ1-1	CSVESGAFF	TGCAGCGTTGAGTCGGGGGCTTTCTTT
NA	TRBV10-2	NA	TRBJ2-7	CASSEYHEQYF	TGCGCCAGCAGTGAATATCACGAGCAGTACTTC
NA	TRBV29-1	NA	TRBJ1-2	CSASTNYGYTF	TGCAGCGCAAGTACTAACTATGGCTACACCTTC
NA	TRBV4-3	NA	TRBJ1-5	CASSQGRDQPQHF	TGCGCCAGCAGCCAGGGAAGGGACCAGCCCCAGCATTTT
NA	TRBV29-1	NA	TRBJ1-2	CSVDTQLGYGYTF	TGCAGCGTTGATACTCAATTAGGCTATGGCTACACCTTC
NA	TRBV7-2	NA	TRBJ2-3	CASSLVSPVPNF	TGTGCCAGCAGCTTAGTCTCTCCAGTCCCAAATTTT
NA	TRBV27	TRBD1	TRBJ2-7	CASRRTGGFYEQYF	TGTGCCAGCAGAAGGACAGGGGGTTTTTACGAGCAGTACTTC
NA	TRBV4-1	TRBD1	TRBJ2-7	CASSYRDRTDEQYF	TGCGCCAGCAGTTATCGGGACAGGACAGACGAGCAGTACTTC
NA	TRBV18	NA	TRBJ2-5	CASGALQETQYF	TGTGCCTCCGGGGCACTCCAAGAGACCCAGTACTTC
NA	TRBV30	TRBD1	TRBJ1-2	CAWSDRLYGYTF	TGTGCCTGGTCGGACAGGCTCTATGGCTACACCTTC
NA	TRBV7-9	NA	TRBJ1-1	CASSLGQSNTEAFF	TGTGCCAGCAGCTTAGGACAGTCGAACACTGAAGCTTTCTTT
NA	TRBV4-3	TRBD2	TRBJ2-1	CASSQGIGLVFVNEQFF	TGCGCCAGCAGCCAAGGGATTGGACTAGTTTTTGTGAATGAGCAGTTCTTC
many	TRBV29-1	NA	TRBJ1-5	CSVGPLGGQGSNQPQHF	TGCAGCGTTGGCCCTCTCGGGGGGCAGGGGAGCAATCAGCCCCAGCATTTT
NA	TRBV30	TRBD1	TRBJ1-2	CAWRGQDFNYGYTF	TGTGCCTGGAGAGGACAGGATTTTAACTATGGCTACACCTTC
NA	TRBV29-1	TRBD2	TRBJ2-3	CSVARGGTTDTQYF	TGCAGCGTTGCCCGCGGGGGGACCACAGATACGCAGTATTTT
NA	TRBV28	NA	TRBJ2-5	CASKRGGTLDETQYF	TGTGCCAGCAAGAGGGGGGGAACCCTGGATGAGACCCAGTACTTC
few	TRBV29-1	TRBD2	TRBJ2-5	CSAGGEETQYF	TGCAGCGCGGGGGGGGAAGAGACCCAGTACTTC
NA	TRBV7-3	TRBD1	TRBJ2-5	CASSRTGEETQYF	TGTGCCAGCAGCCGCACAGGGGAGGAGACCCAGTACTTC
NA	TRBV13	NA	TRBJ2-5	CASSPPGWVETQYF	TGTGCCAGCAGCCCTCCAGGATGGGTAGAGACCCAGTACTTC
NA	TRBV20-1	NA	TRBJ1-2	CSGKGGRGYTF	TGCAGCGGGAAAGGCGGCCGTGGCTACACCTTC
few	TRBV29-1	NA	TRBJ1-4	CSVVGDGNEKLFF	TGCAGCGTTGTGGGTGACGGTAATGAAAAACTGTTTTTT
NA	TRBV29-1	NA	TRBJ1-1	CSVKGIGWFTEAFF	TGCAGCGTCAAGGGCATTGGATGGTTCACTGAAGCTTTCTTT
NA	TRBV14	NA	TRBJ2-1	CASSQRSILRGEQFF	TGTGCCAGCAGCCAGAGGTCGATTTTACGCGGCGAGCAGTTCTTC
few	TRBV7-2	TRBD2	TRBJ2-5	CASSLVFSGGLKEKETQYF	TGTGCCAGCAGCTTAGTTTTTAGCGGGGGGCTCAAAGAAAAAGAGACCCAGTACTTC